This T cell receptor beta chain originates from a study of blood T cell repertoires in COVID-19. Study summary: The cDNA or gDNA used as material had been derived from T cells, B-cell-depleted T cells, or PBMCs.

The germline CDR1 and CDR2 sequences are SGHRS and YFSETQ. This CDR3 has 14 amino acids. V lost 9 bases to trimming and J lost 3 bases, with 15 bases between them. Original methodology: Reference gene primers were amplified, and this amplification served to estimate nucleated cell counts. Measured with immunoSEQ multiplex PCR; TCRdb has only the in-frame clones, and not every one. The D gene and trimming were derived from the DNA, and the V and J assignments and clone size from that table. This sample yields around 200,000 clones, of which around four fifths are seen a single time; around 14% belongs to the top ten. This clone qualifies as medium-sized (0.01 to 0.1%).

This TCR came from a man younger than 40 with active or convalescent COVID-19. This rearrangement joins TRBV5-1 to TRBJ2-2; tentative D call: TRBD2 (6 bases). Sequencing was performed on peripheral blood. This chain's CDR3 is CATNLPGDTGELFF. Here the CDR3 DNA reads TGCGCCACCAACCTCCCGGGGGACACCGGGGAGCTGTTTTTT.